This is a list of T cell receptor beta chains from one sample in a study of blood T cell repertoires in COVID-19. Data came from immunoSEQ multiplex PCR; TCRdb stores just in-frame clones and leaves some out. This table has 200,000 to 300,000 clones, approximately 83% appearing once. Specimen: peripheral blood. These receptors were taken from a human donor in a cohort sampled during active COVID-19. Both conserved end residues are part of each CDR3. The order of the fields is D gene, J gene, V gene, CDR3 length, CDR3 protein. The D gene is left open where the match is weak.

>TRBD1|TRBJ1-2|TRBV24-1|15
CATSDPGGGLNGYTF
>TRBD1|TRBJ1-1|TRBV29-1|15
CSVRSTHRGEAEAFF
>.|TRBJ2-5|TRBV29-1|12
CSATQGKETQYF
>TRBD1|TRBJ1-1|TRBV4-1|13
CASSQEGRGQAFF
>.|TRBJ2-3|TRBV2|14
CASSEGRGTDTQYF
>.|TRBJ2-3|TRBV9|16
CASSRYRDTSTDTQYF
>.|TRBJ2-7|TRBV5-6|15
CASSLGGLSSYEQYF
>.|TRBJ1-5|TRBV10-2|13
CASSEQINQPQHF
>.|TRBJ1-5|TRBV28|16
CASSLYDFYSNQPQHF
>.|TRBJ1-1|TRBV19|13
CVSSRADNTEAFF
>.|TRBJ1-2|TRBV19|15
CASTISDGNNYGYTF
>TRBD2|TRBJ2-5|TRBV5-1|19
CASRSERLAGGGYQETQYF
>TRBD2|TRBJ2-3|TRBV7-2|16
CASSRQGAGVTDTQYF
>.|TRBJ1-2|TRBV19|13
CASSPTRNYGYTF
>.|TRBJ1-6|TRBV28|16
CASTTPGGAPNSPLHF
>.|TRBJ2-1|TRBV5-1|14
CASSVGSTHNEQFF
>.|TRBJ2-1|TRBV11-1|15
CASSSLPGAPNEQFF
>TRBD1|TRBJ1-2|TRBV25-1|16
CASSESWTGFYYGYTF
>.|TRBJ2-5|TRBV27|15
CAGRAASICQETQYF
>.|TRBJ1-5|TRBV27|14
CASSLWGRNQPQHF
>.|TRBJ1-4|TRBV7-2|13
CASSSGGNEKLFF
>.|TRBJ2-2|TRBV5-1|15
CASSTTGQSTGELFF
>.|TRBJ2-6|TRBV9|15
CASSVVDSGANVLTF
>.|TRBJ2-7|TRBV9|13
CASSKSGTYEQYF